Listed below are T cell receptor beta chains from one sample, sequenced in a study of T cells in Graves' hyperthyroidism and ophthalmopathy. A single record per CDR3 protein comes from TCRdb applying MiXCR to the multiplex PCR reads. This sample has 500,000 to 700,000 distinct CDR3 sequences, with approximately 16% found just once. The sequenced material came from blood. The receptors originated from a woman aged 18-29 years with Graves' hyperthyroidism. Both conserved end residues are part of each CDR3. The order of the fields is D gene, clone size, J gene, V gene, CDR3 DNA, CDR3 protein. The D gene is left open where the match is weak. Size tells how often a clone was seen (once, few, many) or the class of an expanded clone, and some rows leave it out.

D gene: TRBD2
clone size: .
J gene: TRBJ2-1
V gene: TRBV14
CDR3 DNA: TGTGCCAGCAGCCAGAGTAGGGGACTAATCTCCTACAATGAGCAGTTCTTC
CDR3 protein: CASSQSRGLISYNEQFF

D gene: .
clone size: many
J gene: TRBJ2-1
V gene: TRBV28
CDR3 DNA: TGTGCCAGCAGTGGGTTTCGAGGGGGCAATGAGCAGTTCTTC
CDR3 protein: CASSGFRGGNEQFF

D gene: .
clone size: .
J gene: TRBJ1-1
V gene: TRBV19
CDR3 DNA: TGTGCCAGTAGTACCGAATATTTCACTGAAGCTTTCTTT
CDR3 protein: CASSTEYFTEAFF

D gene: .
clone size: few
J gene: TRBJ1-4
V gene: TRBV29-1
CDR3 DNA: TGCAGCGTTGAAGTTCCAGGGGCGCCTGAAAAACTGTTTTTT
CDR3 protein: CSVEVPGAPEKLFF

D gene: .
clone size: .
J gene: TRBJ2-2
V gene: TRBV25-1
CDR3 DNA: TGTGCCAGCAGTGAATTTCGAGGGACGAACACCGGGGAGCTGTTTTTT
CDR3 protein: CASSEFRGTNTGELFF

D gene: .
clone size: .
J gene: TRBJ2-7
V gene: TRBV27
CDR3 DNA: TGTGCCAGCAGTTTCGGTTGGGGTTACGAGCAGTACTTC
CDR3 protein: CASSFGWGYEQYF

D gene: .
clone size: many
J gene: TRBJ2-7
V gene: TRBV20-1
CDR3 DNA: TGCAGTGCTAGAGATCGTGGGACTGACCCCTACGAGCAGTACTTC
CDR3 protein: CSARDRGTDPYEQYF

D gene: .
clone size: once
J gene: TRBJ2-2
V gene: TRBV24-1
CDR3 DNA: TGTGCCACCAGTGGAAGGGGCGCGGGGACCGGGGAGCTGTTTTTT
CDR3 protein: CATSGRGAGTGELFF

D gene: TRBD1
clone size: .
J gene: TRBJ2-1
V gene: TRBV11-2
CDR3 DNA: TGTGCCAGCAGCTTTCGTGACAGGGCCTATGAGCAGTTCTTC
CDR3 protein: CASSFRDRAYEQFF

D gene: .
clone size: many
J gene: TRBJ2-1
V gene: TRBV2
CDR3 DNA: TGTGCCAGCAAATCCTACAATGAGCAGTTCTTC
CDR3 protein: CASKSYNEQFF

D gene: TRBD1
clone size: .
J gene: TRBJ2-2
V gene: TRBV12-3/TRBV12-4
CDR3 DNA: TGTGCCAGCAGTCGATCCCGGGACAGGGGCACCGGGGAGCTGTTTTTT
CDR3 protein: CASSRSRDRGTGELFF

D gene: .
clone size: many
J gene: TRBJ1-4
V gene: TRBV20-1
CDR3 DNA: TGCAGTGCTAGAGAGGATGGAGAAAAACTGTTTTTT
CDR3 protein: CSAREDGEKLFF

D gene: .
clone size: .
J gene: TRBJ1-4
V gene: TRBV7-9
CDR3 DNA: TGTGCCAGCAGACCGGTCGAAAATGAAAAACTGTTTTTT
CDR3 protein: CASRPVENEKLFF

D gene: TRBD2
clone size: few
J gene: TRBJ2-7
V gene: TRBV10-3
CDR3 DNA: TGTGCCATCAGGCCTAGCGGGCCTAGCTCCTACGAGCAGTACTTC
CDR3 protein: CAIRPSGPSSYEQYF

D gene: TRBD2
clone size: many
J gene: TRBJ2-7
V gene: TRBV10-3
CDR3 DNA: TGTGCCATCAGTGGTGGACTAGCGGGAGGCCGGCTTATCTGGGAGCAGTACTTC
CDR3 protein: CAISGGLAGGRLIWEQYF

D gene: TRBD1
clone size: many
J gene: TRBJ1-5
V gene: TRBV20-1
CDR3 DNA: TGCAGTGCTAACTCCGGGACAGGGGATGTGGAGCCCCAGCATTTT
CDR3 protein: CSANSGTGDVEPQHF

D gene: .
clone size: many
J gene: TRBJ1-3
V gene: TRBV12-3/TRBV12-4
CDR3 DNA: TGTGCCAGCACCCAACCTCTCCTAAGTGGAAACACCATATATTTT
CDR3 protein: CASTQPLLSGNTIYF

D gene: TRBD2
clone size: many
J gene: TRBJ2-3
V gene: TRBV28
CDR3 DNA: TGTGCCAGCAGTCAAATAGCGGGCCTGGTAGATACGCAGTATTTT
CDR3 protein: CASSQIAGLVDTQYF

D gene: .
clone size: many
J gene: TRBJ2-5
V gene: TRBV20-1
CDR3 DNA: TGCAGTGCTACTTTACCCTTGAGAGAGACCCAGTACTTC
CDR3 protein: CSATLPLRETQYF

D gene: .
clone size: many
J gene: TRBJ2-1
V gene: TRBV30
CDR3 DNA: TGTGCCTGGAGTAGAGCCGAGAATGAGCAGTTCTTC
CDR3 protein: CAWSRAENEQFF

D gene: .
clone size: many
J gene: TRBJ1-6
V gene: TRBV6-1
CDR3 DNA: TGTGCCAGCACTCTAATCAGGGATTCACCCCTCCACTTT
CDR3 protein: CASTLIRDSPLHF

D gene: TRBD1
clone size: many
J gene: TRBJ1-2
V gene: TRBV5-1
CDR3 DNA: TGCGCCAGCAGCTCGACAGGGGAGGGTGGCTACACCTTC
CDR3 protein: CASSSTGEGGYTF

D gene: TRBD2
clone size: many
J gene: TRBJ2-1
V gene: TRBV5-1
CDR3 DNA: TGCGCCAGCAGCGGGACTACCAATGAGCAGTTCTTC
CDR3 protein: CASSGTTNEQFF

D gene: .
clone size: many
J gene: TRBJ2-7
V gene: TRBV28
CDR3 DNA: TGTGCCAGCAGTCTTTGGGGGGCCTACGAGCAGTACTTC
CDR3 protein: CASSLWGAYEQYF

D gene: TRBD2
clone size: few
J gene: TRBJ2-2
V gene: TRBV6-6
CDR3 DNA: TGTGCCAGCAGTTACCGCACTAGCGGGGGCTTCGGGGAGCTGTTTTTT
CDR3 protein: CASSYRTSGGFGELFF

D gene: TRBD2
clone size: .
J gene: TRBJ2-2
V gene: TRBV28
CDR3 DNA: TGTGCCAGCAGTACGGGACTAGCGAACACCGGGGAGCTGTTTTTT
CDR3 protein: CASSTGLANTGELFF

D gene: TRBD1
clone size: many
J gene: TRBJ2-1
V gene: TRBV11-2
CDR3 DNA: TGTGCCAGCAGCTGGACAGGTGTTGAGCAGTTCTTC
CDR3 protein: CASSWTGVEQFF

D gene: .
clone size: .
J gene: TRBJ1-1
V gene: TRBV2
CDR3 DNA: TGTGCCAGCCTCAGACAGCTGAACACTGAAGCTTTCTTT
CDR3 protein: CASLRQLNTEAFF

D gene: TRBD2
clone size: .
J gene: TRBJ2-5
V gene: TRBV14
CDR3 DNA: TGTGCCAGCAGCCCGGGACTAGCGGGACGTGAGGCCCAGTACTTC
CDR3 protein: CASSPGLAGREAQYF